The entry that follows covers one T cell receptor beta chain sequence. Antigen: not known. Separate from the roughly 700-subject first cohort was the roughly 120-subject validation cohort, to which the donors belonged. The record originates from a study of cytomegalovirus exposure and HLA in healthy donors. Notes on the study in general: Both high specificity and high sensitivity reportedly marked the classifier's diagnosis of cytomegalovirus status. In vitro confirmation showed three CMV-associated chains to be CMV antigen specific.

The data were produced by immunoSEQ multiplex PCR, yet TCRdb's version contains in-frame clones alone and is incomplete. The sample carries some 240,000 clones, around 86% recorded once. The sample taken for sequencing was PBMCs. The origin of this receptor is a woman in her late teens or twenties in good health and CMV-seropositive.

The DNA for the CDR3 is TGTGCCAGCAGCTTGGAACCGGGAGTCCGGGACGAGCAGTACTTC. It is translated as CASSLEPGVRDEQYF. J is TRBJ2-7 and V is TRBV5-4, with D perhaps matching TRBD2 (6 bases). The CDR3 extends over 15 amino acids. The V and J ends lost 0 bases and 5 bases respectively, with 15 bases between them. Germline V lookup: CDR1 SGHNT, CDR2 YYREEE (reference sequence).